This is a list of T cell receptor beta chains from one sample in a study of quantifying T cell responses using KT2 cells. TCRdb analysed the UMI-ligation and nested PCR reads with MiXCR anew, one entry per CDR3 protein. The sample lists about 33,000 distinct CDR3 sequences; around 10% were seen once. Sequenced input: PBMCs spiked with cells of the T cell clone KT2. The receptors here all came from a human donor. CDR3s include the opening cysteine and the closing phenylalanine or tryptophan. D genes are given only for firm matches. The size field is filled for only some rows; it gives once, few, many or a size class.

>13|.|TRBJ2-5|TRBV7-9|few
TGTGCCAGCAGCTTAGCAGTCCAAGAGACCCAGTACTTC
CASSLAVQETQYF
>14|.|TRBJ2-4|TRBV5-6|.
TGTGCCAGCAGCTTGGCAGGGTACAAAAACATTCAGTACTTC
CASSLAGYKNIQYF
>14|.|TRBJ2-3|TRBV9|few
TGTGCCAGCAGCGTAGACGAGGACGCAGATACGCAGTATTTT
CASSVDEDADTQYF
>15|.|TRBJ2-1|TRBV6-5|.
TGTGCCAGCAGTTCCAACGAAGGGGGGGAGGGCTGGCAGTTCTTC
CASSSNEGGEGWQFF
>13|.|TRBJ2-3|TRBV6-1|.
TGTGCCAGTATTCGAAGCTTCACAGATACGCAGTATTTT
CASIRSFTDTQYF
>14|.|TRBJ1-1|TRBV6-4|.
TGTGCCAGCAGTCTAAACTCGGAGAACACTGAAGCTTTCTTT
CASSLNSENTEAFF
>15|.|TRBJ2-7|TRBV11-3|many
TGTGCCAGCAGCCAACCGAAGGGGGGGTCCTACGAGCAGTACTTC
CASSQPKGGSYEQYF
>14|TRBD2|TRBJ2-7|TRBV20-1|many
TGCAGTGCTAGAGATCGGGAGGCGTCCTACGAGCAGTACTTC
CSARDREASYEQYF
>12|.|TRBJ2-1|TRBV5-4|many
TGTGCCAGCAGCTTGGTAGGGCCTGAGCAGTTCTTC
CASSLVGPEQFF
>14|.|TRBJ2-5|TRBV15|.
TGTGCCACCAGCTTGGGGACGGTTCGAGAGACCCAGTACTTC
CATSLGTVRETQYF
>17|.|TRBJ1-2|TRBV7-9|.
TGTGCCAGCAGCCACGCGTTTCAGGAGGATAAGTTCTATGGCTACACCTTC
CASSHAFQEDKFYGYTF
>13|.|TRBJ2-5|TRBV5-4|.
TGTGCCAGCAGCTTCGGAGACCAAGAGACCCAGTACTTC
CASSFGDQETQYF
>13|.|TRBJ2-5|TRBV7-2|few
TGTGCCAGCAGCTTTGGGCAGAGGGAGACCCAGTACTTC
CASSFGQRETQYF
>16|TRBD2|TRBJ2-3|TRBV7-8|many
TGTGCCAGCAGCTTAGGTGCTAGCGGAAGCACAGATACGCAGTATTTT
CASSLGASGSTDTQYF
>12|.|TRBJ2-2|TRBV4-1|.
TGCGCCAGCAGCCGACTGACAGGGGAGCTGTTTTTT
CASSRLTGELFF
>15|TRBD1|TRBJ1-3|TRBV4-3|.
TGCGCCAGCAGCCAAGACAGGACAGGGGGAAACACCATATATTTT
CASSQDRTGGNTIYF